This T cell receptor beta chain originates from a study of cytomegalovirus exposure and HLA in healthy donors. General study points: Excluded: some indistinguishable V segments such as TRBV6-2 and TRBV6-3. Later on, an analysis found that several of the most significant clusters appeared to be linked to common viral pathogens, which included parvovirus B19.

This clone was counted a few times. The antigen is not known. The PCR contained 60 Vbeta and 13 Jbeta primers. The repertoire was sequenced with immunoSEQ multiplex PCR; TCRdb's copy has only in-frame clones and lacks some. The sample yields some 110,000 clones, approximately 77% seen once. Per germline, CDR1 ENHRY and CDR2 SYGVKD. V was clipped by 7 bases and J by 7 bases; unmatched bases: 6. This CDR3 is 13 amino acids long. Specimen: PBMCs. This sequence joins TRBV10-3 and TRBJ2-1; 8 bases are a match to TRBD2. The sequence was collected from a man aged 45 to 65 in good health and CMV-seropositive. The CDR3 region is CAITSGSWNEQFF. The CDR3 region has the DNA TGTGCCATCACCAGCGGGAGTTGGAATGAGCAGTTCTTC.